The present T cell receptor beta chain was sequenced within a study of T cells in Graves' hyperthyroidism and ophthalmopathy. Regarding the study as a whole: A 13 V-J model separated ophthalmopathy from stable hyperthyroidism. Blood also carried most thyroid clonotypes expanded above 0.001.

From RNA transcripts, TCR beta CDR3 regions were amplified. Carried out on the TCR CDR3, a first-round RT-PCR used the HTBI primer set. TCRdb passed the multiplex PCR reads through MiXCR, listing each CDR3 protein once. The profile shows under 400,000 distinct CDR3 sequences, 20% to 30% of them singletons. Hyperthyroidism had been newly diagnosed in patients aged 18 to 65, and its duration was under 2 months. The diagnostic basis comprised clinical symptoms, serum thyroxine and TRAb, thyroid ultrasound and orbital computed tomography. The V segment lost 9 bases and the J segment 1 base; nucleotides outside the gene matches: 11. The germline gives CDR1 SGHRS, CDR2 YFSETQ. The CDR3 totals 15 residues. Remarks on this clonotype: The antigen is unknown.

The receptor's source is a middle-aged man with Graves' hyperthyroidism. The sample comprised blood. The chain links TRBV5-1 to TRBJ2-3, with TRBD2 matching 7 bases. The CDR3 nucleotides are TGCGCCAACAAGACCCTAGCGGCCCGCACAGATACGCAGTATTTT. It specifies CANKTLAARTDTQYF.